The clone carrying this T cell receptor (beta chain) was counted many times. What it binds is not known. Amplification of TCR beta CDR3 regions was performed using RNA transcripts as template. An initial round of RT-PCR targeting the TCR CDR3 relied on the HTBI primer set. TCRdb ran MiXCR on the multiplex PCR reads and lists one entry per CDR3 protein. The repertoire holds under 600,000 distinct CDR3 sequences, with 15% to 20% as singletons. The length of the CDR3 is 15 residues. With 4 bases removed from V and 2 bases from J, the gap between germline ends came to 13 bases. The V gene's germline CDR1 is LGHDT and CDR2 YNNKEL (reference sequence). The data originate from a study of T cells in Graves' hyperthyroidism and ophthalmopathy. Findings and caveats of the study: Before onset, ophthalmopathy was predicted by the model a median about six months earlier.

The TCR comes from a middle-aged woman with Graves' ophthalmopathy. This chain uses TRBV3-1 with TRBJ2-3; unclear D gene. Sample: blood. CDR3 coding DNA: TGTGCCAGCAGCCGAAGGTTCGGATTCACAGATACGCAGTATTTT. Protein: CASSRRFGFTDTQYF.